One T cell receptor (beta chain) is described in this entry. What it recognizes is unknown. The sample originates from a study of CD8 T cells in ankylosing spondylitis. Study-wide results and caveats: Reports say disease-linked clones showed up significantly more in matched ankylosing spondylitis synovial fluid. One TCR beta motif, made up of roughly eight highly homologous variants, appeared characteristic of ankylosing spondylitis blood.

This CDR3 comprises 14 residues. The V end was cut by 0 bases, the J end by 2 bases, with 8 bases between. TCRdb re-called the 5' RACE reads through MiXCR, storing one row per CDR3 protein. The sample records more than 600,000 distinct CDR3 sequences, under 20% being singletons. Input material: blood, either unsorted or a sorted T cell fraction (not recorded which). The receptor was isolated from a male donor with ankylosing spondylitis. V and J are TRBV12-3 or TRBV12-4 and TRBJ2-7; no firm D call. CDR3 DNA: TGTGCCAGCAGTTTAGCGCCCGCTACCTACGAGCAGTACTTC. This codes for CASSLAPATYEQYF.